Presented here are 20 T cell receptor beta chains from one specimen sequenced in a study of cytomegalovirus exposure and HLA in healthy donors. PCR involved 60 Vbeta and 13 Jbeta primers. The protocol was immunoSEQ multiplex PCR, while the TCRdb copy is restricted to in-frame clones and leaves out a portion. The data hold around 100,000 clones, with more than 70% observed a single time. The sequenced sample was PBMCs. These receptors were collected from a male donor in good health and CMV-seropositive.

The rearrangement joins TRBV15 to TRBJ2-7; 13 bases agree with TRBD2. Trimming cost V 1 base and J 4 bases; bases outside gene matches: 4. CDR1 is LNHNV, CDR2 YYDKDF, per germline (reference sequence). The CDR3 spans 16 residues. CDR3 sequence reads: CATSRVTSGRAYEQYF. CDR3 sequence (DNA): TGTGCCACCAGCAGAGTCACTAGCGGGAGGGCGTACGAGCAGTACTTC. The variable domain in full, completed from reference TRBV15 and TRBJ2-7, reads DAMVIQNPRYQVTQFGKPVTLSCSQTLNHNVMYWYQQKSSQAPKLLFHYYDKDFNNEADTPDNFQSRRPNTSFCFLDIRSPGLGDTAMYLCATSRVTSGRAYEQYFGPGTRLTVT.

This chain joins TRBV6-4 and TRBJ1-6; D is undetermined. CDR1 is MRHNA and CDR2 is SNTAGT in the germline V gene. This CDR3 is built from 14 residues. The V end lost 5 bases, the J end lost 8 bases, and 13 bases lay between the germline ends. The CDR3 protein is CASSRTASDSPLHF. The DNA for the CDR3 is TGTGCCAGCAGTCGCACAGCCTCCGATTCACCCCTCCACTTT.

V gene TRBV11-2 combines with J gene TRBJ1-4; D perhaps matches TRBD1 (6 bases). The V gene's germline CDR1 is SGHAT and CDR2 FQNNGV. The CDR3 length is 12 residues. V shed 8 bases and J shed 13 bases, with 17 bases lying between them. The CDR3 DNA follows: TGTGCCAGCCAGGGGTCCCCGGGGAGACTGTTTTTT. Protein product: CASQGSPGRLFF.

This clone was observed a handful of times. This chain connects TRBV5-8 to TRBJ2-3; 7 bases line up with TRBD1. The CDR3 is 15 residues long. The J segment lost 0 bases and the V segment lost 4 bases, leaving 5 bases of the junction unmatched. Germline loops: CDR1 SGHTS, CDR2 YDEGEE. Here the CDR3 DNA reads TGTGCCAGCAGCGCCGGACAGGCAAGCACAGATACGCAGTATTTT. Its protein product is CASSAGQASTDTQYF.

A few counts support this clone. V and J are TRBV7-8 and TRBJ2-3; maybe TRBD2 (7 bases). The germline V and J ends were trimmed by 5 bases and 6 bases, with 18 bases remaining between them. CDR1 is SGHVS and CDR2 is FQNEAQ in the germline V gene. The CDR3 is 15 amino acids. CDR3 sequence: CASSRDSRGGDTQYF. As DNA, the CDR3 is TGTGCCAGCAGCAGAGACTCTAGGGGGGGGGATACGCAGTATTTT.

A few counts support this clone. The genes are TRBV9 and TRBJ2-1; a possible D gene is TRBD2 (5 bases). CDR1 SGDLS and CDR2 YYNGEE come from the germline V gene. V dropped 2 bases and J dropped 8 bases, with 20 bases sitting between them. The CDR3 has 16 amino acids. In DNA, the CDR3 is TGTGCCAGCAGCGTCGGGAAGCTGCAACGGCTCGATGAGCAGTTCTTC. It translates to CASSVGKLQRLDEQFF.

This clone was counted between two and nine times. CDR3 residues: CASSVVAAGETQYF. The CDR3 DNA reads as TGTGCCAGCAGCGTCGTAGCGGCGGGGGAGACCCAGTACTTC. V usage is TRBV5-5 and J usage is TRBJ2-5, with D maybe TRBD2 (6 bases). V gave up 4 bases and J gave up 5 bases, with 15 bases separating them. The CDR3 contains 14 residues. Germline values: CDR1 SGHKS, CDR2 YYEKEE (reference sequence).

Details on this clone: A read error may account for a junction end that differs from germline. The identical CDR3 is also encoded by other nucleotide sequences in the sample. The J gene is TRBJ2-1, the V gene TRBV6-6; D may be TRBD2 (6 bases). CDR1 is MNHNY, CDR2 SVGAGI, per germline (reference sequence). This CDR3 has 14 amino acids. The CDR3 spells CASSLGTSSNEQFF. The CDR3 DNA follows: TGTGCCAGCAGCCTAGGGACTTCCTCCAATGAGCAGTTCTTC.

The J gene is TRBJ2-7, the V gene TRBV7-2; D not resolved. V lost 1 base and J lost 6, with 10 bases in between. CDR1 and CDR2 from the germline V gene are SGHTA and FQGNSA. The CDR3 is made up of 13 amino acids. In DNA form, the CDR3 reads TGTGCCAGCAGCTTAGAGTTGCGAGGCGAGCAGTACTTC. This codes for CASSLELRGEQYF. Drawing the rest from reference TRBV7-2 and TRBJ2-7, the complete variable domain is GAGVSQSPSNKVTEKGKDVELRCDPISGHTALYWYRQSLGQGLEFLIYFQGNSAPDKSGLPSDRFSAERTGGSVSTLTIQRTQQEDSAVYLCASSLELRGEQYFGPGTRLTVT.

The chain carries TRBV6-4 and TRBJ2-5; 12 positions match TRBD2. Trimming cost V 3 bases and J 5 bases; bases outside gene matches: 7. Germline CDR1 is MRHNA and CDR2 is SNTAGT. This CDR3 is built from 16 residues. This CDR3 is CASSDRLAGGWETQYF. CDR3 in DNA: TGTGCCAGCAGTGATCGCCTAGCGGGAGGGTGGGAGACCCAGTACTTC.

The chain joins TRBV6-5 to TRBJ1-1, with D unclear. Germline CDR1 and CDR2: MNHEY and SVGAGI. The V gene lost 0 bases and the J gene lost 1 base, with 9 bases spanning the gap. The CDR3 contains 15 residues. The CDR3 spells CASSYSVRGNTEAFF. The CDR3 nucleotides are TGTGCCAGCAGTTACTCGGTTCGGGGGAACACTGAAGCTTTCTTT.

This clone was seen only a few times. It is likely a read error: a sequence one base away is far more abundant. Other DNA sequences of this sample code for an identical CDR3. The chain employs TRBV7-3 and TRBJ2-2; 12 bases agree with TRBD2. CDR3 size: 16 residues. With V trimmed by 5 bases and J by 6 bases, 7 bases remained unmatched. From germline, CDR1 is SGHTA and CDR2 FQGTGA. The CDR3 spells CASSRMTSGSAGELFF. The CDR3 DNA sequence: TGTGCCAGCAGCCGTATGACTAGCGGGAGCGCCGGGGAGCTGTTTTTT. Looking up the rest from reference TRBV7-3 and TRBJ2-2 gives the full variable domain: GAGVSQTPSNKVTEKGKYVELRCDPISGHTALYWYRQSLGQGPEFLIYFQGTGAADDSGLPNDRFFAVRPEGSVSTLKIQRTERGDSAVYLCASSRMTSGSAGELFFGEGSRLTVL.

CDR3: CASSIRAGGPSDTQYF. CDR3 in DNA: TGCGCCAGCAGCATTCGAGCGGGAGGGCCCTCGGATACGCAGTATTTT. The V call is TRBV5-1, the J call TRBJ2-3; 10 bases are a match to TRBD2. The CDR3 is made up of 16 amino acids. Germline CDR1 reads SGHRS; CDR2 reads YFSETQ. J gave up 6 bases and V 4 bases, and 11 bases lay outside the gene matches. Complete variable domain (other parts from reference TRBV5-1 and TRBJ2-3): KAGVTQTPRYLIKTRGQQVTLSCSPISGHRSVSWYQQTPGQGLQFLFEYFSETQRNKGNFPGRFSGRQFSNSRSEMNVSTLELGDSALYLCASSIRAGGPSDTQYFGPGTRLTVL.

The chain is built from TRBV6-5 and TRBJ2-2, with 7 nucleotides matching TRBD1. V was clipped by 4 bases and J by 3 bases; unmatched bases: 2. The germline gives CDR1 MNHEY, CDR2 SVGAGI. The CDR3 loop spans 14 amino acids. The CDR3, as DNA: TGTGCCAGCAGTTGGGGGACAGACACCGGGGAGCTGTTTTTT. Translation gives CASSWGTDTGELFF.

The chain employs TRBV28 and TRBJ2-5; 8 bases align to TRBD1. CDR3 length: 17 amino acids. Germline trimming cut 3 bases from V and 4 bases from J; bases unmatched to any gene: 13. CDR1 is MDHEN and CDR2 is SYDVKM in the germline V gene. The CDR3 bases are TGTGCCAGCAGTTTTGAGATAGGACAGGGTGGCCGAGAGACCCAGTACTTC. The encoded protein is CASSFEIGQGGRETQYF.

This chain connects TRBV9 to TRBJ2-7, with D maybe TRBD2 (5 bases). V was cut by 1 base and J by 5 bases, with 19 bases left in between. This CDR3 is 16 amino acids long. The germline CDR1 and CDR2 sequences are SGDLS and YYNGEE. The CDR3 sequence is CASSVKGAPYADEQYF. As DNA, the CDR3 is TGTGCCAGCAGCGTAAAGGGAGCCCCTTATGCCGACGAGCAGTACTTC.

The genes are TRBV11-2 and TRBJ2-1, with D possibly being TRBD1 (6 bases). V lost 7 bases and J lost 5, with 18 bases in between. Germline assignment: CDR1 SGHAT and CDR2 FQNNGV. The CDR3 runs 15 residues. CDR3: CASTPAGGQNNEQFF. The CDR3 bases are TGTGCCAGCACCCCTGCTGGGGGCCAGAACAATGAGCAGTTCTTC.

This clone was seen only a few times. The chain has TRBV6-5 and TRBJ1-1, with 9 nucleotides matching TRBD1. The germline CDR1 and CDR2 sequences are MNHEY and SVGAGI. This CDR3 comprises 10 residues. The V gene end was trimmed by 11 bases and the J gene end by 9 bases; junction bases not matched to a gene: 4. CDR3 coding DNA: TGTGCCGTACAGGGGGCTAAAGCTTTCTTT. Its protein is CAVQGAKAFF.

This sequence joins TRBV19 and TRBJ2-1, with D possibly being TRBD2 (6 bases). V dropped 5 bases and J dropped 4 bases, with 18 bases sitting between them. Germline lookup yields CDR1 LNHDA and CDR2 SQIVND (reference sequence). The CDR3 loop spans 16 amino acids. The CDR3 DNA reads as TGTGCCAGTAGTTTCCCTCGTAGCGGCCCTTACAATGAGCAGTTCTTC. It is translated as CASSFPRSGPYNEQFF.

This clone was detected only a few times. The genes are TRBV5-1 and TRBJ2-1; 7 bases align to TRBD2. CDR1 is SGHRS and CDR2 is YFSETQ in the germline V gene. Unmatched junction bases numbered 7, after V lost 0 bases and J lost 1 base. This CDR3 has 17 amino acids. The CDR3, as DNA: TGCGCCAGCAGCTTGGGCAGCGGGGATCCTTCCTACAATGAGCAGTTCTTC. As protein: CASSLGSGDPSYNEQFF.